These 26 T cell receptor beta chains share one sample of origin, sequenced in a study of blood T cell repertoires in COVID-19. The repertoire was sequenced with immunoSEQ multiplex PCR; TCRdb's copy has only in-frame clones and lacks some. This sample has approximately 130,000 clones; under 90% occur once, and the top ten carry more than 7.5%. The sequenced sample consisted of peripheral blood. The receptors come from a woman aged 60 to 75 with active or convalescent COVID-19.

The J gene is TRBJ1-2, the V gene TRBV29-1, with a possible D match to TRBD1 (5 bases). Per the germline V gene, CDR1 is SQVTM and CDR2 is ANQGSEA. The V and J ends lost 6 bases and 1 base respectively, with 18 bases between them. This CDR3 has 15 residues. CDR3 residues: CSVLKGQSVNYGYTF. CDR3 DNA: TGCAGCGTCTTGAAGGGGCAGAGTGTTAACTATGGCTACACCTTC.

The chain couples TRBV5-1 to TRBJ1-1; 9 bases match TRBD1. Germline V lookup: CDR1 SGHRS, CDR2 YFSETQ. There are 15 residues in the CDR3. J lost 4 bases, V lost 3 bases, and 7 bases had no gene match. DNA for the CDR3: TGCGCCAGCAGCTGGGGGGGACAGGGAGCCACTGAAGCTTTCTTT. Translating it yields CASSWGGQGATEAFF.

The V call is TRBV10-3, the J call TRBJ2-1; 12 bases align to TRBD2. Germline V gene data show CDR1 as ENHRY and CDR2 as SYGVKD. Unmatched junction bases numbered 10, after V lost 0 bases and J lost 4 bases. This CDR3 spans 19 amino acids. CDR3 DNA: TGTGCCATCAGTGAGTCGGAAACTAGCGGGGGGAGACTATACAATGAGCAGTTCTTC. Its translation is CAISESETSGGRLYNEQFF.

The J gene is TRBJ2-7, the V gene TRBV19; 8 bases fit TRBD1. The length of the CDR3 is 17 residues. V shed 3 bases, J shed 4 bases, and the junction held 14 bases outside the gene matches. Germline values: CDR1 LNHDA, CDR2 SQIVND (reference sequence). The CDR3 DNA sequence: TGTGCCAGTAGTATCGGACAGGGAGGAAGGGTATGGTACGAGCAGTACTTC. Residues: CASSIGQGGRVWYEQYF.

The table lists this clone with a count of one. CDR3 nucleotide sequence: TGTGCCAGCAGCCAAGATCCCGATTATGAGGGCTATAATTCACCCCTCCACTTT. It codes for CASSQDPDYEGYNSPLHF. The chain carries TRBV3-1 (or the pseudogene TRBV3-2) and TRBJ1-6; D is uncertain. CDR1 and CDR2 from the germline V gene are LGHDT and YNNKEL (reference sequence). The CDR3 loop spans 18 amino acids. V was trimmed by 0 bases and J by 3 bases, leaving 15 bases between them.

The gene calls are TRBV5-8 and TRBJ1-3; D is possibly TRBD1 (5 bases). With 3 bases removed from V and 0 bases from J, the gap between germline ends came to 13 bases. The CDR3 consists of 16 residues. Per germline, CDR1 SGHTS and CDR2 YDEGEE. The CDR3 DNA follows: TGTGCCAGCAGCTGGAGACTGACAGCCTCTGGAAACACCATATATTTT. This sequence encodes CASSWRLTASGNTIYF. Complete variable domain (other parts from reference TRBV5-8 and TRBJ1-3): EAGVTQSPTHLIKTRGQQATLRCSPISGHTSVYWYQQALGLGLQFLLWYDEGEERNRGNFPPRFSGRQFPNYSSELNVNALELEDSALYLCASSWRLTASGNTIYFGEGSWLTVV.

Here the CDR3 DNA reads TGTGCCAGCAGTTTCGGGACTAGCGGGTACGAGCAGTACTTC. Amino acids: CASSFGTSGYEQYF. The rearrangement uses TRBV27 and TRBJ2-7; 12 bases fit TRBD2. The CDR3 runs 14 residues. The germline V gene encodes CDR1 MNHEY and CDR2 SMNVEV (reference sequence). With V trimmed by 3 bases and J by 4 bases, 1 base remained unmatched.

A few counts support this clone. V and J are TRBV28 and TRBJ1-1, with 7 bases that match TRBD1. V dropped 6 bases and J dropped 8; count of bases not matched to a gene: 18. The V gene's germline CDR1 is MDHEN and CDR2 SYDVKM. CDR3 length: 16 residues. The CDR3 is CASRREGAAVSVEAFF. The DNA of the CDR3 is TGTGCCAGCAGACGAGAGGGGGCCGCCGTATCGGTGGAAGCTTTCTTT. Full variable domain (missing parts from reference TRBV28 and TRBJ1-1): DVKVTQSSRYLVKRTGEKVFLECVQDMDHENMFWYRQDPGLGLRLIYFSYDVKMKEKGDIPEGYSVSREKKERFSLILESASTNQTSMYLCASRREGAAVSVEAFFGQGTRLTVV.

The chain has TRBV29-1 and TRBJ2-3; possible D gene TRBD2, 6 bases. Germline loops: CDR1 SQVTM, CDR2 ANQGSEA. Between the trimmed V and J ends, which lost 4 bases and 3 bases, there was a span of 17 bases. The CDR3 consists of 15 residues. The CDR3 sequence is CSVASLGTQTDTQYF. The CDR3 region has the DNA TGCAGCGTTGCATCATTGGGGACTCAAACAGATACGCAGTATTTT.

V usage is TRBV2 and J usage is TRBJ1-2, with 9 bases aligning to TRBD1. This CDR3 spans 16 amino acids. After removal of 6 bases from V and 8 bases from J, the junction contained 16 bases not matched to a gene. Per germline, CDR1 SNHLY and CDR2 FYNNEI. The CDR3 coding sequence is TGTGCCAGCAGAAGGGGACAGGGCTCCTTCAAGGGCGGCTACACCTTC. The encoded protein is CASRRGQGSFKGGYTF. The whole variable domain, filled in from reference TRBV2 and TRBJ1-2, reads EPEVTQTPSHQVTQMGQEVILRCVPISNHLYFYWYRQILGQKVEFLVSFYNNEISEKSEIFDDQFSVERPDGSNFTLKIRSTKLEDSAMYFCASRRGQGSFKGGYTFGSGTRLTVV.

The CDR3 loop reads CASSLGQVYGYTF. The DNA for the CDR3 is TGTGCCAGCAGTTTAGGACAGGTTTATGGCTACACCTTC. The chain carries TRBV12-3 or TRBV12-4 and TRBJ1-2; TRBD1 might be the D (6 bases). This CDR3 has 13 amino acids. With 1 base removed from V and 5 bases from J, the gap between germline ends came to 8 bases.

This sequence joins TRBV18 and TRBJ1-3; no clear D gene. The germline V and J ends were trimmed by 2 bases and 0 bases, with 8 bases remaining between them. Germline V lookup: CDR1 KGHSH, CDR2 LQKENI. CDR3 size: 15 residues. CDR3 residues: CASSPARSSGNTIYF. In DNA, the CDR3 is TGTGCCAGCTCACCAGCCAGAAGCTCTGGAAACACCATATATTTT.

This clone was counted a few times. The chain recombines TRBV29-1 with TRBJ1-2; 11 nucleotides match TRBD1. CDR1 and CDR2 from the germline V gene are SQVTM and ANQGSEA. This CDR3 contains 15 residues. Losses at the gene ends were 5 bases for V and 4 bases for J; bases not matched to a gene: 9. For the CDR3, the DNA is TGCAGCGTTCCATCCGGGACAGGGGGGTTCTATGGCTACACCTTC. It specifies CSVPSGTGGFYGYTF.

This clone was seen a handful of times. The chain recombines TRBV6-5 with TRBJ2-7, with D possibly matching TRBD2 (7 bases). Trimming removed 8 bases at V and 5 bases at J, with 22 bases between. The CDR3 runs to 15 residues. CDR1 is MNHEY, CDR2 SVGAGI, per germline. CDR3 amino acids: CASGGASGLQHEQYF. The CDR3 nucleotides are TGTGCCAGCGGGGGGGCTTCGGGACTCCAACACGAGCAGTACTTC.

J is TRBJ1-3 and V is TRBV11-2; 11 bases match TRBD1. CDR1 is SGHAT and CDR2 is FQNNGV in the germline V gene. This CDR3 has 19 residues. After removal of 1 base from V and 5 bases from J, the junction contained 13 bases not matched to a gene. The CDR3 protein is CASSLGAWTGGSFRNTIYF. The CDR3 DNA reads as TGTGCCAGCAGCTTAGGGGCCTGGACAGGGGGCTCTTTTCGAAACACCATATATTTT.

The chain couples TRBV9 to TRBJ1-1; TRBD1 is a possible D gene (6 bases). The CDR3 is 13 residues long. The V and J ends lost 6 bases and 1 base respectively, with 10 bases between them. Germline V lookup: CDR1 SGDLS, CDR2 YYNGEE. The DNA of the CDR3 is TGTGCCAGCACCTCGGACAGGAACACTGAAGCTTTCTTT. Protein product: CASTSDRNTEAFF.

The V gene is TRBV5-4, the J gene TRBJ1-2; D not resolved. Trimming removed 1 base from V and 5 bases from J, with 9 bases in between. CDR3 length equals 13 residues. Germline-derived CDR1 and CDR2 are SGHNT and YYREEE (reference sequence). This chain's CDR3 is CASSLPPNYGYTF. CDR3 DNA: TGTGCCAGCAGCTTGCCCCCCAATTATGGCTACACCTTC.

The rearrangement uses TRBV12-5 and TRBJ1-5; TRBD1 aligns across 8 bases. Germline trimming cut 10 bases from V and 9 bases from J; bases unmatched to any gene: 26. Germline V gives CDR1 LGHNT, CDR2 FRNRAP. The CDR3 runs 18 residues. The CDR3 here is CAIYPQSGGQDLSRPQHF. The DNA for the CDR3 is TGTGCTATATATCCACAATCAGGGGGACAGGACCTGAGTAGGCCCCAGCATTTT.

The chain uses TRBV7-9 and TRBJ2-7; TRBD1 matches 7 bases. This CDR3 has 17 residues. Germline loops: CDR1 SEHNR, CDR2 FQNEAQ (reference sequence). V lost 1 base and J lost 4; bases outside the gene matches: 13. CDR3 sequence: CASSLDHRQGSEYEQYF. CDR3 nucleotides: TGTGCCAGCAGCTTAGACCATCGACAGGGAAGTGAGTACGAGCAGTACTTC.

This chain joins TRBV25-1 and TRBJ1-2; D ambiguous. CDR1 is MGHDK and CDR2 is SYGVNS in the germline V gene. The CDR3 runs to 14 residues. Between the trimmed V and J ends, which lost 4 bases and 4 bases, there was a span of 13 bases. The CDR3 bases are TGTGCCAGCAGTGGGCTCGAGGGTACCTATGGCTACACCTTC. This codes for CASSGLEGTYGYTF.

The chain is built from TRBV5-4 and TRBJ1-4; TRBD1 agrees at 11 bases. Germline CDR1 reads SGHNT; CDR2 reads YYREEE (reference sequence). V lost 4 bases and J lost 8; bases outside the gene matches: 4. This CDR3 contains 14 residues. The CDR3: CASSADRGREKLFF. The CDR3 region has the DNA TGTGCCAGCAGCGCGGACAGGGGGCGGGAAAAACTGTTTTTT.

The chain uses TRBV18 and TRBJ2-1, with 11 bases that match TRBD2. Looked up from germline, CDR1 is KGHSH and CDR2 is LQKENI. The CDR3 consists of 16 residues. V gave up 1 base and J gave up 9 bases; unmatched junction bases: 8. The chain's CDR3 is CASSPQLAGDRGEQFF. CDR3 nucleotides: TGTGCCAGCTCACCACAACTAGCGGGAGATCGGGGTGAGCAGTTCTTC.

This clone was recorded a few times. The J gene is TRBJ2-2, the V gene TRBV19; TRBD1 matches 7 bases. This CDR3 has 15 residues. The V gene end was trimmed by 4 bases and the J gene end by 6 bases; junction bases not matched to a gene: 8. Germline V gene data show CDR1 as LNHDA and CDR2 as SQIVND (reference sequence). The CDR3 bases are TGTGCCAGTAGTAGGTCGGGACAGCCCCCCGGGGAGCTGTTTTTT. The encoded protein is CASSRSGQPPGELFF.

J is TRBJ2-3 and V is TRBV3-1 (or the pseudogene TRBV3-2); 11 bases agree with TRBD2. This CDR3 contains 15 residues. Germline V lookup: CDR1 LGHDT, CDR2 YNNKEL (reference sequence). V lost 4 bases to trimming and J lost 6 bases; unmatched junction nucleotides: 6. For the CDR3, the DNA is TGTGCCAGCAGCCTTAGCGGGGGGGCCTGGGATACGCAGTATTTT. Translating it yields CASSLSGGAWDTQYF.

The chain has TRBV18 and TRBJ1-1; 11 bases align to TRBD1. The junction had 11 bases not matched to a gene; V was cut back by 6 bases and J by 5 bases. Per the germline V gene, CDR1 is KGHSH and CDR2 is LQKENI. The CDR3 runs to 16 residues. CDR3 DNA: TGTGCCAGCTCCGAGGACAGGGGGCTTACGAGGACTGAAGCTTTCTTT. Its protein is CASSEDRGLTRTEAFF. Combining the CDR3 with reference TRBV18 and TRBJ1-1 gives the whole variable domain NAGVMQNPRHLVRRRGQEARLRCSPMKGHSHVYWYRQLPEEGLKFMVYLQKENIIDESGMPKERFSAEFPKEGPSILRIQQVVRGDSAAYFCASSEDRGLTRTEAFFGQGTRLTVV.

With regard to this clone: One end of the junction varies from germline; a read error may be responsible. The chain is built from TRBV5-4 and TRBJ2-7, with D perhaps matching TRBD2 (6 bases). Germline CDR1 reads SGHNT; CDR2 reads YYREEE (reference sequence). The length of the CDR3 is 18 residues. The CDR3 reads CASRLGKGGVFPSYEQYF. In nucleotides, the CDR3 is TGTGCCAGCAGGTTGGGGAAAGGAGGGGTTTTTCCTTCCTACGAGCAGTACTTC.